These 14 T cell receptor beta chains were all obtained from the same sample, sequenced in a study of blood T cell repertoires in COVID-19. Assay: immunoSEQ multiplex PCR; the TCRdb copy retains only in-frame clones and omits some. The data show more than 200,000 clones, around 84% seen once. Sequencing used peripheral blood. These receptors all stem from a woman of 80 years or more with COVID-19, enrolled during active disease.

The chain carries TRBV3-1 (or the pseudogene TRBV3-2) and TRBJ2-7, with D uncertain. V lost 1 base, J lost 10 bases, and 8 bases lay in between. The germline gives CDR1 LGHDT, CDR2 YNNKEL (reference sequence). This CDR3 has 11 amino acids. CDR3 region: CASSQGAQQYF. Written as DNA, the CDR3 is TGTGCCAGCAGCCAAGGGGCGCAACAGTACTTC.

This chain connects TRBV6-5 to TRBJ2-5; 11 bases are shared with TRBD2. Germline trimming cut 5 bases from V and 2 bases from J; bases unmatched to any gene: 1. This CDR3 is 14 amino acids long. The germline V gene has CDR1 MNHEY and CDR2 SVGAGI. For the CDR3, the DNA is TGTGCCAGCAGTACTAGCGGGGGTCAAGAGACCCAGTACTTC. It is translated as CASSTSGGQETQYF.

The chain carries TRBV5-5 and TRBJ2-7; D is possibly TRBD2 (6 bases). CDR1 and CDR2 (germline): SGHKS, YYEKEE (reference sequence). V lost 0 bases and J lost 0, with 19 bases in between. The CDR3 covers 18 residues. This CDR3 is CASSLAPSNSGYSYEQYF. The CDR3 region has the DNA TGTGCCAGCAGCTTGGCTCCGAGTAATAGCGGCTACTCCTACGAGCAGTACTTC.

The chain links TRBV7-2 to TRBJ2-1; D unresolved. Trimming pared 1 base from V and 2 bases from J, leaving 12 bases between. The germline V gene has CDR1 SGHTA and CDR2 FQGNSA. The CDR3 loop spans 16 amino acids. The CDR3 protein is CASSLGLELAYNEQFF. Written as DNA, the CDR3 is TGTGCCAGCAGCTTAGGGCTGGAGTTGGCCTACAATGAGCAGTTCTTC.

The chain has TRBV29-1 and TRBJ2-2, with D maybe TRBD1 (6 bases). V was pared by 5 bases and J by 1 base, with 8 bases between. The germline V gene encodes CDR1 SQVTM and CDR2 ANQGSEA. The CDR3 extends over 13 amino acids. The CDR3 DNA is TGCAGCGTTAAGACAGGGAACACCGGGGAGCTGTTTTTT. This codes for CSVKTGNTGELFF.

The chain joins TRBV15 to TRBJ1-2; 8 bases agree with TRBD1. The ends lost 1 base at V and 6 bases at J; junction bases unmatched: 4. CDR1 is LNHNV, CDR2 YYDKDF, per germline (reference sequence). This CDR3 has 14 residues. The CDR3 bases are TGTGCCACCAGCAGAGGACAGGGGTATGATGGCTACACCTTC. This translates into CATSRGQGYDGYTF. Combining the CDR3 with reference TRBV15 and TRBJ1-2 gives the whole variable domain DAMVIQNPRYQVTQFGKPVTLSCSQTLNHNVMYWYQQKSSQAPKLLFHYYDKDFNNEADTPDNFQSRRPNTSFCFLDIRSPGLGDTAMYLCATSRGQGYDGYTFGSGTRLTVV.

A single count supports this clone. The genes are TRBV2 and TRBJ2-2, with D possibly being TRBD2 (6 bases). From germline, CDR1 is SNHLY and CDR2 FYNNEI. The V gene lost 2 bases and the J gene lost 5 bases, with 9 bases spanning the gap. The CDR3 is 14 residues long. Written as DNA, the CDR3 is TGTGCCAGCAGTGAAATCCTAGCGACCGGGGAGCTGTTTTTT. It codes for CASSEILATGELFF.

The J gene is TRBJ1-1, the V gene TRBV7-3, with unresolved D. The CDR3 is 13 amino acids. V was pared by 3 bases and J by 2 bases, with 7 bases between. Germline V gene lookup returns CDR1 SGHTA and CDR2 FQGTGA. CDR3 bases: TGTGCCAGCAGCTTGCAGGCTAACACTGAAGCTTTCTTT. It translates to CASSLQANTEAFF.

The rearrangement uses TRBV3-1 (or the pseudogene TRBV3-2) and TRBJ2-1; 8 bases are shared with TRBD1. The CDR3 length is 16 residues. CDR1 is LGHDT, CDR2 YNNKEL, per germline (reference sequence). V gave up 5 bases and J gave up 7 bases; unmatched junction bases: 13. CDR3 coding DNA: TGTGCCAGCAGCTCCCAGTCCGGACAGGGCCGAAATGAGCAGTTCTTC. Residues: CASSSQSGQGRNEQFF.

The chain carries TRBV3-1 (or the pseudogene TRBV3-2) and TRBJ1-1; TRBD1 agrees at 7 bases. In germline, CDR1 is LGHDT, CDR2 YNNKEL (reference sequence). The V segment lost 4 bases and the J segment 4 bases; nucleotides outside the gene matches: 6. The CDR3 has 14 amino acids. This CDR3 reads CASSRPRDSTEAFF. CDR3 sequence (DNA): TGTGCCAGCAGCCGCCCCCGGGACAGCACTGAAGCTTTCTTT.

The chain is built from TRBV7-2 and TRBJ1-1, with 9 nucleotides matching TRBD1. Trimming cost V 5 bases and J 2 bases; bases outside gene matches: 6. CDR3 length equals 15 residues. Germline V CDR1 and CDR2: SGHTA, FQGNSA. CDR3 region: CASSLMTGGNTEAFF. The CDR3 DNA is TGTGCCAGCAGCCTAATGACAGGGGGAAACACTGAAGCTTTCTTT.

The CDR3 spells CASSLGWRQPQHF. Written as DNA, the CDR3 is TGTGCCAGCAGCTTAGGGTGGAGGCAGCCCCAGCATTTT. The chain recombines TRBV11-2 with TRBJ1-5; no clear D. Germline V gene lookup returns CDR1 SGHAT and CDR2 FQNNGV. V was trimmed by 1 base and J by 7 bases, leaving 8 bases between them. The CDR3 extends over 13 amino acids.

The genes are TRBV29-1 and TRBJ2-5; 8 bases are a match to TRBD2. The germline V gene encodes CDR1 SQVTM and CDR2 ANQGSEA. Losses at the gene ends were 6 bases for V and 1 base for J; bases not matched to a gene: 1. The CDR3 spans 12 residues. CDR3 in DNA: TGCAGCGTCGGGACTAGCCAAGAGACCCAGTACTTC. It yields the protein CSVGTSQETQYF.

This chain connects TRBV3-1 (or the pseudogene TRBV3-2) to TRBJ1-1; D is uncertain. Germline V gene data show CDR1 as LGHDT and CDR2 as YNNKEL (reference sequence). The CDR3 has 14 residues. Between the trimmed V and J ends, which lost 4 bases and 0 bases, there was a span of 9 bases. The CDR3 reads CASSLRVMNTEAFF. The CDR3 coding sequence is TGTGCCAGCAGCCTTCGGGTCATGAACACTGAAGCTTTCTTT.